One and the same sample provided the 18 T cell receptor beta chains below, sequenced in a study of identical twins. In TCRdb, the 5' RACE reads were re-called with MiXCR into one record per CDR3 protein. The data contain more than 1.5 million distinct CDR3 sequences, about 32% of them singletons. The sample was cord blood. The receptor set was obtained from a newborn girl in good health.

This clonotype has ten or more counts. The chain couples TRBV28 to TRBJ2-4, with D possibly TRBD2 on 5 matching bases. The CDR3 length is 14 residues. The V end was cut by 3 bases, the J end by 0 bases, with 6 bases between. Germline V lookup: CDR1 MDHEN, CDR2 SYDVKM. The CDR3 DNA sequence: TGTGCCAGCAGTTTCGGGATAGCCAAAAACATTCAGTACTTC. Translation gives CASSFGIAKNIQYF.

The chain links TRBV9 to TRBJ2-5; 9 bases are shared with TRBD2. This CDR3 has 17 amino acids. Trimming cost V 0 bases and J 11 bases; bases outside gene matches: 17. Looked up from germline, CDR1 is SGDLS and CDR2 is YYNGEE. The CDR3 DNA is TGTGCCAGCAGCGTAGCTACCGCGGGAGGGCCCTACAATGAGCAGTACTTC. Amino acid sequence: CASSVATAGGPYNEQYF.

The V gene is TRBV20-1, the J gene TRBJ1-1; no reliable D call. This CDR3 is 12 amino acids long. Germline CDR1 and CDR2: DFQATT and SNEGSKA (reference sequence). The V end lost 0 bases, the J end lost 4 bases, and 6 bases lay between the germline ends. As DNA, the CDR3 is TGCAGTGCTAGAGAAACCGGCACTGAAGCTTTCTTT. This gives the protein CSARETGTEAFF.

Concerning this clonotype: A much larger clone differs by one base, so this may be a read error. The gene calls are TRBV12-3 or TRBV12-4 and TRBJ2-1; 9 nucleotides match TRBD2. J gave up 10 bases and V 1 base, and 8 bases lay outside the gene matches. The CDR3 runs to 15 residues. The CDR3 coding sequence is TGTGCCAGCAGTTTAGGGCGGGAGGGCCCCTTCGAGCAGTTCTTC. It translates to CASSLGREGPFEQFF.

This chain uses TRBV20-1 with TRBJ1-2; D is unresolved. There are 12 residues in the CDR3. Trimming took off 3 bases at V and 4 bases at J, with 9 bases between the two ends. From germline, CDR1 is DFQATT and CDR2 SNEGSKA (reference sequence). In DNA, the CDR3 is TGCAGTGCTAGCTGGGAGGCCTATGGCTACACCTTC. Its protein is CSASWEAYGYTF.

The V gene is TRBV10-3, the J gene TRBJ1-1; D may be TRBD1 (5 bases). CDR1 is ENHRY, CDR2 SYGVKD, per germline. V lost 2 bases to trimming and J lost 1 base, with 5 bases between them. The CDR3 consists of 13 residues. This CDR3 reads CAISEGTNTEAFF. CDR3 DNA: TGTGCCATCAGTGAGGGGACGAACACTGAAGCTTTCTTT.

This clonotype has ten or more counts. This chain links TRBV12-3 or TRBV12-4 with TRBJ2-1; TRBD1 matches at 7 bases. The CDR3 totals 14 residues. V trimming: 7 bases; J trimming: 5 bases; junction bases outside the gene matches: 8. DNA for the CDR3: TGTGCCAGCACTTTGGGGACAGTTGACAATGAGCAGTTCTTC. This gives the protein CASTLGTVDNEQFF.

V usage is TRBV2 and J usage is TRBJ2-3, with 10 positions matching TRBD2. The CDR3 contains 14 residues. Germline CDR1 SNHLY, CDR2 FYNNEI. V was clipped by 5 bases and J by 5 bases; unmatched bases: 4. CDR3 nucleotide sequence: TGTGCCAGCAGTTCCAGCGGGAGGGGAGATACGCAGTATTTT. It codes for CASSSSGRGDTQYF.

The chain couples TRBV20-1 to TRBJ1-4, with D unresolved. This CDR3 is built from 14 residues. The V gene's germline CDR1 is DFQATT and CDR2 SNEGSKA (reference sequence). V lost 3 bases and J lost 0, with 8 bases in between. CDR3 region: CSASVPPTNEKLFF. In nucleotides, the CDR3 is TGCAGTGCTAGTGTTCCTCCAACTAATGAAAAACTGTTTTTT.

This chain uses TRBV20-1 with TRBJ1-6; D remains ambiguous. V lost 6 bases and J 8 bases, leaving 11 bases between the germline ends. The CDR3 has 12 residues. Germline CDR1 DFQATT, CDR2 SNEGSKA (reference sequence). CDR3 in DNA: TGCAGTGCCACGCGGCTGGATTCACCCCTCCACTTT. This sequence encodes CSATRLDSPLHF.

This clonotype showed up just a few times. V is TRBV7-2 and J is TRBJ2-1; 8 bases map to TRBD2. CDR3 length equals 16 residues. V was clipped by 3 bases and J by 2 bases; unmatched bases: 6. Germline V lookup: CDR1 SGHTA, CDR2 FQGNSA. CDR3 region: CASSFRSGAAYNEQFF. The CDR3 DNA reads as TGTGCCAGCAGCTTCCGTAGCGGGGCGGCCTACAATGAGCAGTTCTTC.

This clonotype was seen a few times. V and J are TRBV5-1 and TRBJ2-3; 7 positions agree with TRBD2. CDR1 is SGHRS, CDR2 YFSETQ, per germline. This CDR3 region has 16 residues. V dropped 2 bases and J dropped 3; count of bases not matched to a gene: 9. CDR3 residues: CASSFPELARTDTQYF. CDR3 sequence (DNA): TGCGCCAGCAGCTTCCCCGAACTAGCGAGGACAGATACGCAGTATTTT.

V usage is TRBV10-3 and J usage is TRBJ1-1, with no clear D. CDR1 and CDR2 (germline): ENHRY, SYGVKD. CDR3 length equals 13 residues. V lost 4 bases and J 5 bases, leaving 11 bases between the germline ends. CDR3 in amino acids: CAISGYGRTEAFF. The CDR3 region has the DNA TGTGCCATCAGTGGCTATGGGCGGACTGAAGCTTTCTTT.

This clonotype was found a few times. The V and J genes are TRBV3-1 and TRBJ2-1; D remains ambiguous. Trimming removed 5 bases from V and 10 bases from J, with 18 bases in between. This CDR3 region has 14 residues. Germline V CDR1 and CDR2: LGHDT, YNNKEL (reference sequence). In DNA form, the CDR3 reads TGTGCCAGCAGCACCAATGACCCCCTCAGGGAGCAGTTCTTC. Translation: CASSTNDPLREQFF.

This clonotype has a count of ten or more. The rearrangement uses TRBV2 and TRBJ2-3, with 8 positions matching TRBD2. Germline V gene sequence: CDR1 SNHLY, CDR2 FYNNEI. The J segment lost 2 bases and the V segment lost 10 bases, leaving 5 bases of the junction unmatched. This CDR3 comprises 13 residues. This chain's CDR3 is CATKGLVTDTQYF. For the CDR3, the DNA is TGTGCCACTAAGGGACTAGTCACAGATACGCAGTATTTT.

This clonotype was found a few times. The V gene is TRBV7-2, the J gene TRBJ1-2; tentative D call: TRBD1 (5 bases). Germline V gene sequence: CDR1 SGHTA, CDR2 FQGNSA. The ends were cut back, 4 bases at V and 7 bases at J, with 19 bases in the middle. CDR3 length: 15 residues. The CDR3 DNA is TGTGCCAGCAGCTCGACAGTGGACGGCTACCTTGGCTACACCTTC. This sequence encodes CASSSTVDGYLGYTF.

This clonotype showed up many times. The V call is TRBV2, the J call TRBJ2-1; no definite D call. Looked up from germline, CDR1 is SNHLY and CDR2 is FYNNEI. CDR3 length: 12 amino acids. Trimming removed 2 bases from V and 9 bases from J, with 8 bases in between. CDR3 in amino acids: CASSESGSEQFF. In DNA, the CDR3 is TGTGCCAGCAGTGAATCCGGGTCTGAGCAGTTCTTC. Looking up the rest from reference TRBV2 and TRBJ2-1 gives the full variable domain: EPEVTQTPSHQVTQMGQEVILRCVPISNHLYFYWYRQILGQKVEFLVSFYNNEISEKSEIFDDQFSVERPDGSNFTLKIRSTKLEDSAMYFCASSESGSEQFFGPGTRLTVL.

V is TRBV20-1 and J is TRBJ1-5, with D perhaps TRBD1 (6 bases). Germline V lookup: CDR1 DFQATT, CDR2 SNEGSKA (reference sequence). The length of the CDR3 is 13 residues. Trimming stripped 4 bases from V and 1 base from J, with 8 bases between. Here the CDR3 reads CSATGQSNQPQHF. In DNA, the CDR3 is TGCAGTGCTACCGGACAGAGCAATCAGCCCCAGCATTTT.